This T cell receptor beta chain is from a study of blood T cells in healthy people across ages. Study-wide results and caveats: Per million T cells, TCR beta diversity dropped roughly linearly as age increased.

PCR was performed a second time for about 6 to 12 cycles using a sample-barcoded 5' primer and a J-beta primer mix. TCRdb passed the 5' RACE reads through MiXCR, listing each CDR3 protein once. The repertoire has 600,000 to 850,000 distinct CDR3 sequences, approximately 39% of them found once; the top ten carry less than 25%. This clonotype was counted between two and nine times. Its antigen is undetermined. The CDR3 contains 17 residues. Germline loops: CDR1 DFQATT, CDR2 SNEGSKA (reference sequence). The V gene end was trimmed by 5 bases and the J gene end by 6 bases; junction bases not matched to a gene: 17.

The sequencing sample was made of blood. V and J are TRBV20-1 and TRBJ2-5; TRBD2 matches at 11 bases. The TCR comes from a woman aged 55 to 70 in good health. DNA for the CDR3: TGCAGTGCTGGAGGACTACTAGCGGGAGATACTTTGAAGACCCAGTACTTC. Residues: CSAGGLLAGDTLKTQYF.